The rows below give T cell receptor beta chains drawn from one sample of a study of response to subunit inactivated influenza vaccine. Each CDR3 protein gets one entry after TCRdb re-called the RT-PCR reads with MiXCR. The sample shows over 400,000 distinct CDR3 sequences, approximately 10% of them seen only once. The sample consisted of PBMCs from blood, taken 40 to 50 days after vaccination. These receptors were obtained from a man aged 50 to 59 who received an inactivated influenza vaccine. Each CDR3 is given with its conserved first and last residue. Fields, in order: D gene, CDR3 length, clone size, V gene, J gene, CDR3 protein, CDR3 DNA. A D gene is named only where the DNA matches it firmly. The listing skips clone size in some rows; elsewhere it reads once, few, many or a size class.

>.|15|once|TRBV18|TRBJ2-7
CASSPPRGLRYEQYF
TGTGCCAGCTCACCACCCAGGGGACTTCGCTACGAGCAGTACTTC
>.|14|.|TRBV11-2|TRBJ1-4
CASSPGVMDEKLFF
TGTGCCAGCAGCCCAGGGGTCATGGATGAAAAACTGTTTTTT
>TRBD1|15|few|TRBV7-2|TRBJ2-3
CASSLGTGGRGTQYF
TGTGCCAGCAGCTTAGGGACAGGGGGCAGGGGTACGCAGTATTTT
>TRBD1|14|many|TRBV7-9|TRBJ1-2
CASSSSGTGYGYTF
TGTGCCAGCAGCTCCTCCGGGACAGGATACGGCTACACCTTC
>TRBD2|15|few|TRBV12-3/TRBV12-4|TRBJ2-2
CASTIGLAVTGELFF
TGTGCCAGCACCATCGGACTAGCCGTCACCGGGGAGCTGTTTTTT
>TRBD1|15|.|TRBV6-1|TRBJ2-1
CASSSGTGWANEQFF
TGTGCCAGCAGCTCCGGGACAGGGTGGGCTAATGAGCAGTTCTTC
>.|13|.|TRBV20-1|TRBJ2-2
CSATQGYTVELFF
TGCAGTGCTACACAGGGATACACCGTGGAGCTGTTTTTT
>.|13|.|TRBV20-1|TRBJ2-1
CSARKASRNEQFF
TGCAGTGCTAGGAAGGCTAGCAGGAATGAGCAGTTCTTC
>TRBD1|15|many|TRBV7-9|TRBJ1-1
CASSLPGQGAGEAFF
TGTGCCAGCAGCCTGCCGGGACAGGGGGCGGGTGAAGCTTTCTTT
>TRBD2|16|.|TRBV13|TRBJ2-2
CASTRGSGRHTGELFF
TGTGCCAGCACCCGGGGGAGCGGGAGGCACACCGGGGAGCTGTTTTTT
>TRBD1|13|.|TRBV20-1|TRBJ2-5
CSGQDRGTETQYF
TGCAGTGGCCAGGACAGGGGGACGGAGACCCAGTACTTC
>.|13|.|TRBV7-6|TRBJ2-5
CASSPLQGQTQYF
TGTGCCAGCAGCCCCCTGCAGGGTCAGACCCAGTACTTC
>.|14|few|TRBV28|TRBJ2-6
CASRGTRGANVLTF
TGTGCCAGCAGGGGTACACGTGGGGCCAACGTCCTGACTTTC
>.|14|.|TRBV29-1|TRBJ2-1
CSVGRRVSYNEQFF
TGCAGCGTTGGCAGGCGAGTCTCCTACAATGAGCAGTTCTTC
>TRBD2|13|.|TRBV12-3/TRBV12-4|TRBJ2-1
CASSWGGGEGQFF
TGTGCCAGCAGTTGGGGGGGAGGGGAAGGGCAGTTCTTC
>.|13|.|TRBV6-1|TRBJ2-2
CASSFQWAGELFF
TGTGCCAGCAGCTTTCAGTGGGCCGGGGAGCTGTTTTTT
>TRBD2|16|few|TRBV7-9|TRBJ2-7
CASSPPGLAESYEQYF
TGTGCCAGCAGCCCTCCGGGGCTAGCGGAATCCTACGAGCAGTACTTC
>.|15|.|TRBV7-9|TRBJ2-1
CASSRTGNSYNEQFF
TGTGCCAGCAGCCGCACAGGGAACTCCTACAATGAGCAGTTCTTC
>.|17|.|TRBV20-1|TRBJ2-3
CSAPFAPRGSSTDTQYF
TGCAGTGCTCCATTTGCTCCCCGGGGATCTAGCACAGATACGCAGTATTTT
>.|14|.|TRBV5-1|TRBJ2-7
CASSFRSGPHEQYF
TGCGCCAGCAGCTTTCGGTCAGGGCCCCACGAGCAGTACTTC
>.|11|many|TRBV5-5|TRBJ2-7
CASSVEYEQYF
TGTGCCAGCAGCGTAGAGTACGAGCAGTACTTC
>.|15|few|TRBV6-1|TRBJ2-7
CASSEAPRVSYEQYF
TGTGCCAGCAGTGAAGCTCCCAGGGTATCGTACGAGCAGTACTTC
>TRBD1|18|.|TRBV25-1|TRBJ1-1
CASRPTDGATGVDTEAFF
TGTGCCAGCAGACCTACTGATGGGGCAACAGGGGTTGACACTGAAGCTTTCTTT
>.|12|many|TRBV20-1|TRBJ2-3
CSGYPNTDTQYF
TGCAGTGGCTACCCTAACACAGATACGCAGTATTTT
>TRBD2|17|.|TRBV15|TRBJ2-2
CATSREITSGSTGELFF
TGTGCCACCAGCAGAGAAATTACTAGCGGGTCCACCGGGGAGCTGTTTTTT
>.|13|.|TRBV10-3|TRBJ2-2
CAISAVTPGELFF
TGTGCCATCAGCGCTGTGACCCCCGGGGAGCTGTTTTTT
>TRBD2|15|few|TRBV28|TRBJ2-1
CASSPGVAGAGEQFF
TGTGCCAGCAGTCCCGGGGTAGCGGGAGCCGGTGAGCAGTTCTTC
>.|15|few|TRBV5-1|TRBJ2-5
CASSRRDTDQETQYF
TGCGCCAGCAGCCGGCGGGACACAGACCAAGAGACCCAGTACTTC
>TRBD1|13|many|TRBV20-1|TRBJ2-1
CSVPGQGGNEQFF
TGCAGTGTCCCGGGACAGGGGGGGAATGAGCAGTTCTTC
>.|13|many|TRBV29-1|TRBJ2-2
CSVPKSGAGELFF
TGCAGCGTTCCCAAGAGCGGCGCCGGGGAGCTGTTTTTT
>TRBD2|16|few|TRBV5-1|TRBJ2-3
CASSLAPSGNTDTQYF
TGCGCCAGCAGCTTGGCGCCTAGCGGGAACACAGATACGCAGTATTTT